This T cell receptor beta chain was retrieved from a study of blood T cell repertoires in COVID-19. Study summary: Some COVID-19 samples were acute and others convalescent; all came from the United States, Italy and Spain. The analysed material was cDNA or gDNA that came from T cells, B-cell-depleted T cells, or PBMCs.

Under the authors' procedure: Amplifying reference gene primers gave estimates of nucleated cell counts. TCRdb's table, derived via immunoSEQ multiplex PCR, lists solely in-frame clones and lacks some. V, J and clone size are taken as reported in that table, and D and trimming were inferred from the DNA itself. The table lists 60,000 or so clones, roughly 85% of them singletons. Germline V lookup: CDR1 MNHEY, CDR2 SVGAGI. V was pared by 7 bases and J by 4 bases, with 17 bases between. This CDR3 has 15 residues. This clonotype was obtained from a human donor in a cohort sampled during active COVID-19. Sequences were obtained from peripheral blood. V is TRBV6-5 and J is TRBJ2-1, with a tentative D call TRBD1 (6 bases). The CDR3 DNA reads TGTGCCAGCAATCCGACAGGTCATCGTTACAATGAGCAGTTCTTC. Encoded protein: CASNPTGHRYNEQFF.